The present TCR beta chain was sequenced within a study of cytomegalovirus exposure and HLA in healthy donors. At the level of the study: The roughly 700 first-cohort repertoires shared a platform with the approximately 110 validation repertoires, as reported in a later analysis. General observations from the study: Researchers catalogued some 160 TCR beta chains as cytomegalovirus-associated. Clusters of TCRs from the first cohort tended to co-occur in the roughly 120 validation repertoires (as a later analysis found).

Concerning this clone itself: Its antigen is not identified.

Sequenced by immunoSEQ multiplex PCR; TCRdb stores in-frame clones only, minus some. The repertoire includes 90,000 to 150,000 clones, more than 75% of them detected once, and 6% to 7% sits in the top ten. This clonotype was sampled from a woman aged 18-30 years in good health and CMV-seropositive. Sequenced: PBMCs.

The CDR3 protein is CASSFLAGGTEAFF. In nucleotides, the CDR3 is TGTGCCAGCAGTTTCCTGGCAGGGGGCACTGAAGCTTTCTTT. The chain combines TRBV27 with TRBJ1-1; TRBD1 matches at 7 bases. With 3 bases clipped from V and 4 bases from J, the junction kept 5 bases outside the gene matches. Germline CDR1 is MNHEY and CDR2 is SMNVEV (reference sequence). The CDR3 is 14 amino acids.